This T cell receptor (beta chain) was obtained from a study of blood T cell repertoires in COVID-19. In germline, CDR1 is LNHDA, CDR2 SQIVND (reference sequence). The CDR3 has 18 residues. J was trimmed by 6 bases and V by 6 bases; bases with no gene match: 14. Assay used: immunoSEQ multiplex PCR; TCRdb lists only in-frame clones, some missing. The sample contains about 69,000 clones, about nine tenths of which appear only once. The sequenced material came from peripheral blood. V and J are TRBV19 and TRBJ2-2; TRBD1 matches 12 bases. The receptor was isolated from a young man with acute or convalescent COVID-19. CDR3 protein: CASSDLGQGAVMAGELFF. As DNA, the CDR3 is TGTGCCAGTAGCGATTTGGGACAGGGGGCGGTAATGGCCGGGGAGCTGTTTTTT.